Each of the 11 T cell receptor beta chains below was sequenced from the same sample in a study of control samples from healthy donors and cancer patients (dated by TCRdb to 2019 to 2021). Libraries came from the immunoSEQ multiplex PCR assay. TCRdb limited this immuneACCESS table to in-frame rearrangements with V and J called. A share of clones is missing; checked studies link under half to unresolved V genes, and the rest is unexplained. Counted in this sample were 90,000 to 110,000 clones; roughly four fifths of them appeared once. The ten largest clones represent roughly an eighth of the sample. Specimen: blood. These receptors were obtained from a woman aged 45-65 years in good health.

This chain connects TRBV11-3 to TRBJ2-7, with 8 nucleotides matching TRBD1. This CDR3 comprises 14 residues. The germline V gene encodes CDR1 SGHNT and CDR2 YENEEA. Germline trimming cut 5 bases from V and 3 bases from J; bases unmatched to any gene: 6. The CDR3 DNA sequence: TGTGCCAGCAGCGAGACAGGGGATGGCTACGAGCAGTACTTC. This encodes CASSETGDGYEQYF.

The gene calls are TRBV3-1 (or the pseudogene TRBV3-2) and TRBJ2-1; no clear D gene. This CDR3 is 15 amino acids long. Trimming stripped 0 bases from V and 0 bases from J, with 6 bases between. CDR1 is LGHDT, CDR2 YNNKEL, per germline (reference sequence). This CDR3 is CASSQDLGSYNEQFF. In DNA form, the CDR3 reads TGTGCCAGCAGCCAAGATTTGGGCTCCTACAATGAGCAGTTCTTC.

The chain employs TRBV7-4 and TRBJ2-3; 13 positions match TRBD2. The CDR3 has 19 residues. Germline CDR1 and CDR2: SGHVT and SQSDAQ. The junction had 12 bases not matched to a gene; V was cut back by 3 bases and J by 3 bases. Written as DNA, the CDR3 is TGTGCCAGCAGCTTCTTAACTAGCGGGGGGGCTAAAGGGACAGATACGCAGTATTTT. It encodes CASSFLTSGGAKGTDTQYF.

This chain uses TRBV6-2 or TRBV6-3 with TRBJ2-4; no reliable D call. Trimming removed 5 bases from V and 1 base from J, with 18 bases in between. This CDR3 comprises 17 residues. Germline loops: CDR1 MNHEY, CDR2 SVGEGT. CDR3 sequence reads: CASSPAAGFWAKNIQYF. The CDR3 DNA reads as TGTGCCAGCAGTCCCGCCGCAGGCTTTTGGGCCAAAAACATTCAGTACTTC.

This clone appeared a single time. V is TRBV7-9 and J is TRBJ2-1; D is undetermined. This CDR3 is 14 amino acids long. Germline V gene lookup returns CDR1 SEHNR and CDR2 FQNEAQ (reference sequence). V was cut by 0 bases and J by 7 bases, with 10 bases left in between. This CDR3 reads CASSLAGIGNEQFF. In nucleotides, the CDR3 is TGTGCCAGCAGCTTAGCGGGGATCGGGAATGAGCAGTTCTTC.

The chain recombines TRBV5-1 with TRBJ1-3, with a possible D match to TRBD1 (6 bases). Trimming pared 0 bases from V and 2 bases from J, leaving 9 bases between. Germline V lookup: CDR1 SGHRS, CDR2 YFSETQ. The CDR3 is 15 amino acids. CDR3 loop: CASSLDRVTGNTIYF. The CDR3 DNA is TGCGCCAGCAGCTTGGACAGGGTAACTGGAAACACCATATATTTT. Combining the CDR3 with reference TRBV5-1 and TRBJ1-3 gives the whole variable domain KAGVTQTPRYLIKTRGQQVTLSCSPISGHRSVSWYQQTPGQGLQFLFEYFSETQRNKGNFPGRFSGRQFSNSRSEMNVSTLELGDSALYLCASSLDRVTGNTIYFGEGSWLTVV.

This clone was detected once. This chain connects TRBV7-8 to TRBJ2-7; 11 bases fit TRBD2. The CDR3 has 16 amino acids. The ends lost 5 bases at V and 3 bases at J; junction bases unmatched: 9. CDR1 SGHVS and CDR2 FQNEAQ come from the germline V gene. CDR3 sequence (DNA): TGTGCCAGCAGCCCTATGACTAGCGGGACCCTCTACGAGCAGTACTTC. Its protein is CASSPMTSGTLYEQYF.

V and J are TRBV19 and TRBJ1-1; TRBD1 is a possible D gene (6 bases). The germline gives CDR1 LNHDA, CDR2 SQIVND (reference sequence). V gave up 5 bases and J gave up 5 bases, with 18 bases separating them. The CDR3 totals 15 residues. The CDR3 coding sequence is TGTGCCAGTAGTGAATGGGAGGGGGGGAAAACTGAAGCTTTCTTT. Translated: CASSEWEGGKTEAFF.

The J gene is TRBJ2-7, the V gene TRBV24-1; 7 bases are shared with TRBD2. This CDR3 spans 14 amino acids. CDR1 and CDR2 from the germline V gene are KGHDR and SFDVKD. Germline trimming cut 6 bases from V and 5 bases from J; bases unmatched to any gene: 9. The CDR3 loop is CATSQGGINNEQYF. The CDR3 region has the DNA TGTGCCACCAGTCAGGGAGGGATTAATAACGAGCAGTACTTC.

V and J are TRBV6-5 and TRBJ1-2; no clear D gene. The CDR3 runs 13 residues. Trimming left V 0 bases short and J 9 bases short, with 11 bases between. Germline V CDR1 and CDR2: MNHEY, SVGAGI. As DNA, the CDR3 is TGTGCCAGCAGTTACTCGACGGGTGGACGCTACACCTTC. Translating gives CASSYSTGGRYTF.

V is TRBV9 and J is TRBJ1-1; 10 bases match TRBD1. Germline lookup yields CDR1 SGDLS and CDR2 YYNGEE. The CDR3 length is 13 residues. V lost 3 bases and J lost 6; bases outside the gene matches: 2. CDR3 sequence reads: CASSGQGAAEAFF. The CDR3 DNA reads TGTGCCAGCAGCGGACAGGGGGCGGCTGAAGCTTTCTTT. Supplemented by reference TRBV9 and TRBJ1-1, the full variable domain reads DSGVTQTPKHLITATGQRVTLRCSPRSGDLSVYWYQQSLDQGLQFLIQYYNGEERAKGNILERFSAQQFPDLHSELNLSSLELGDSALYFCASSGQGAAEAFFGQGTRLTVV.